These T cell receptor beta chains were read from a single sample in a study of T-cell reconstitution after alpha-beta-depleted transplantation in children. One entry per CDR3 protein results from TCRdb running MiXCR on the PCR reads. This repertoire shows some 200,000 distinct CDR3 sequences, under 8.5% found once; its top ten account for 35%. Specimen: PBMCs, mostly from graft donor cells, collected 360 days after TCRalphabeta/CD19-depleted stem cell transplant. The receptors come from a male patient aged 2-10 years who had a stem cell transplant for acute myeloid leukemia, so the T cells may come from the graft donor. CDR3s leave out the opening cysteine and the closing phenylalanine or tryptophan. A D gene is named only where the DNA matches it firmly. Part of the rows lack a size; the others show once, few, many or a class for expanded clones.

d_call clone_size v_call cdr3_aa
TRBD1 - TRBV5-1 ASSFSLGTANTGELF
- few TRBV7-3 ASSLRASQNTEAF
- - TRBV5-1 ASSDFPTGQYTGELF
- many TRBV6-6 ASGASSETQY
- few TRBV28 ASRNLRETQY
- - TRBV10-3 AISELMNTEAF
TRBD2 - TRBV19 ASSPPGLREQY
TRBD2 few TRBV20-1 SASSSGGLQETQY
- - TRBV15 ATSRAKGGKEKLF
- - TRBV10-3 AIREGVGNTIY
- few TRBV12-3/TRBV12-4 ASRSPGADTQY